This T cell receptor beta chain came from a study of blood T cells in healthy people across ages (dated by TCRdb to the mid-2010s). With regard to the full study: In model experiments, template switching captured roughly one uniquely barcoded TCR beta cDNA molecule for every two T cells. Age-related changes in TCR beta repertoire diversity were measured in the study by deep sequencing normalized with unique cDNA molecular identifiers. Four age groups were formed from the donors: young (average 16 years), middle-aged (around 40), aged (roughly 59) and long-lived (about 75). Donors of different ages were randomly distributed across sequencing lanes to avoid experimental bias. Two additional independent replicas of 1 million unique cDNA reads from the same blood draw were analyzed for two donors (one aged 18 to 30 and one aged 80 or older). Overall results and qualifications from the work: Compared with the aged group, the long-lived group had more naive CD4+ T cells, fewer expanded clones and increased TCR diversity, suggesting age selection. As age increased, observed TCR beta diversity per million T cells dropped in a roughly linear way, and a significant reduction was already evident by age 40. There was a strong correlation between observed TCR beta diversity and the percentage of naive T cells measured by flow cytometry. Estimates of total diversity based on one million sequenced T cells were considered lower bounds and underestimates. Conclusive comparison of naive and antigen-experienced compartments was prevented by the profiling of bulk unsorted PBMCs. Donor CMV infection status was unknown, potentially confounding age-related changes in expanded clonotypes.

As regards this clonotype: This clone's antigen is unknown. The junction does not match germline at one end; this may be a read error.

Libraries were prepared through 5' RACE. These reads were obtained on an Illumina HiSeq 2500. The second PCR ran for about 6 to 11 cycles and used a J-beta primer mix along with a sample-barcoded 5' primer. Each TCR beta cDNA molecule received a unique molecular identifier from a template-switch 5' adaptor carrying 12 random nucleotides. Each sample yielded at least 2.5 million CDR3-containing paired-end reads. First-strand cDNA synthesis was performed from all RNA using the Mint cDNA synthesis kit, with priming by a TRBC-specific oligonucleotide. After uracil-DNA glycosylase treatment, a first 18-cycle PCR used universal primers M1SS and BC2_uni_R on all cDNA. Under the source paper's analysis protocol: Normalization of each sample was performed by random selection of 1 million high-quality reads, each carrying a distinct molecular identifier. Reads sharing molecular identifiers were discarded rather than binned into consensus sequences. MiTCR, set to a Q25 quality threshold and the strictest error-elimination algorithm, was used for CDR3 identification, clonotype clustering and error correction. Lower-bound total TCR beta diversity was estimated with a nonparametric unseen species model using Euler transformation. The public reads were quality trimmed at Q25 with fastp and then assembled into clones with MiXCR by TCRdb, keeping productive beta chains. CDR3 protein sequences are deduplicated, and each keeps its most common genes and DNA. The V and J calls were determined by TCRdb, not by the authors. In this sample the table shows some 860,000 distinct CDR3 sequences, just over 55% of which occur a single time. Together, the top ten hold approximately 24% of the sample.

Per the germline V gene (reference sequence), SSHAT is the CDR1 and FNYEAQ is the CDR2. The CDR3 starts with the cysteine, ends with the phenylalanine, and has 15 residues. CDR3 DNA is the only sequence kept; it has 45 bases, read in frame from the first base. Donors were a few dozen systemically healthy Caucasian individuals from Russia aged roughly 6 to 95 years. Approximately 9.3 milliliters of peripheral blood were collected from each donor into EDTA-treated Vacutainer tubes. PBMCs were isolated by Ficoll-Paque density-gradient centrifugation, with at least 6 million obtained per sample. Trizol reagent was used to extract total RNA from the PBMCs, yielding at least 5 micrograms per sample. For every donor, flow cytometry on a PBMC aliquot measured the percentage of naive CD45RAhigh/CD27high T cells.

Material: blood. The sequence was collected from a man aged 35 to 55 in good health. The sequence joins TRBV7-7 to TRBJ2-5, and possibly TRBD2, on 5 matching bases. CDR3 reads: CASSLAPGFQETQYF. The DNA sequence reads TGTGCTAGCAGCTTAGCGCCCGGCTTCCAAGAGACCCAGTACTTC.